The T cell receptor beta chain described here comes from a study of cytomegalovirus exposure and HLA in healthy donors. Study summary: From HLA-typed donors, an early data release held roughly 89 million unique TCRs.

Details on this clone: What it binds is not known.

V lost 2 bases and J lost 2, with 2 bases in between. CDR1 and CDR2 from the germline V gene are MDHEN and SYDVKM. The CDR3 is 12 residues long. This PCR relied on a set of 60 Vbeta primers and 13 Jbeta primers. The repertoire was sequenced with immunoSEQ multiplex PCR; TCRdb's copy has only in-frame clones and lacks some. The sample has about 120,000 clones. General observations from the study: The study listed under 200 cytomegalovirus-associated TCR beta chains.

This TCR derives from a man in his late teens or twenties in good health and CMV-seronegative. What was sequenced was PBMCs. The chain uses TRBV28 and TRBJ2-3, with D unclear. DNA of the CDR3: TGTGCCAGCAGTTTACTCACAGATACGCAGTATTTT. It specifies CASSLLTDTQYF.